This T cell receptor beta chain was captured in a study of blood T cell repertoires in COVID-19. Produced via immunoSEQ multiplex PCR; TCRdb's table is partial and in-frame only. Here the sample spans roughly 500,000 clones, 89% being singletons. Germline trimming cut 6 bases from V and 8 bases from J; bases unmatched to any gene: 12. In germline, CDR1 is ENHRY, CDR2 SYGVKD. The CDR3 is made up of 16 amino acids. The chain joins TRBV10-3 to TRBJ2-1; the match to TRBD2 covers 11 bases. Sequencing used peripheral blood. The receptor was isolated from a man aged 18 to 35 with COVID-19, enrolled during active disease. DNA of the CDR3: TGTGCCATCAGGAGAGGGACTAGCGGAAGCTTTGATGAGCAGTTCTTC. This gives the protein CAIRRGTSGSFDEQFF.